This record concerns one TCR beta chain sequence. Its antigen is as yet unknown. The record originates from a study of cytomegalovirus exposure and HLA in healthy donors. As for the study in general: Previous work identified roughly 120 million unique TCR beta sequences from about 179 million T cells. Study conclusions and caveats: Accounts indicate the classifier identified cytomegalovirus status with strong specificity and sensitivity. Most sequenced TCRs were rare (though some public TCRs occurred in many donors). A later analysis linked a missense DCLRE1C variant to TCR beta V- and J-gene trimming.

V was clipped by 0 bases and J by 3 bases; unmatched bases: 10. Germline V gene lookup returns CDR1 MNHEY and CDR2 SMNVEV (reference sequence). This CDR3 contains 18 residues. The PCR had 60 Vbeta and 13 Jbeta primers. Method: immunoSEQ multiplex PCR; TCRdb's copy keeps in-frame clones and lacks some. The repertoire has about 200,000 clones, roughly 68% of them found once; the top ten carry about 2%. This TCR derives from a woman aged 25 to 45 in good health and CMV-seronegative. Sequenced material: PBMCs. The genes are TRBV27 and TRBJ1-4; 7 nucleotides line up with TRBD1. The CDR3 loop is CASSLSNPRTGSNEKLFF. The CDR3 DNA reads TGTGCCAGCAGTTTATCGAATCCCCGGACAGGCTCTAATGAAAAACTGTTTTTT. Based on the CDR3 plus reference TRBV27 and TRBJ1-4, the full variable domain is EAQVTQNPRYLITVTGKKLTVTCSQNMNHEYMSWYRQDPGLGLRQIYYSMNVEVTDKGDVPEGYKVSRKEKRNFPLILESPSPNQTSLYFCASSLSNPRTGSNEKLFFGSGTQLSVL.